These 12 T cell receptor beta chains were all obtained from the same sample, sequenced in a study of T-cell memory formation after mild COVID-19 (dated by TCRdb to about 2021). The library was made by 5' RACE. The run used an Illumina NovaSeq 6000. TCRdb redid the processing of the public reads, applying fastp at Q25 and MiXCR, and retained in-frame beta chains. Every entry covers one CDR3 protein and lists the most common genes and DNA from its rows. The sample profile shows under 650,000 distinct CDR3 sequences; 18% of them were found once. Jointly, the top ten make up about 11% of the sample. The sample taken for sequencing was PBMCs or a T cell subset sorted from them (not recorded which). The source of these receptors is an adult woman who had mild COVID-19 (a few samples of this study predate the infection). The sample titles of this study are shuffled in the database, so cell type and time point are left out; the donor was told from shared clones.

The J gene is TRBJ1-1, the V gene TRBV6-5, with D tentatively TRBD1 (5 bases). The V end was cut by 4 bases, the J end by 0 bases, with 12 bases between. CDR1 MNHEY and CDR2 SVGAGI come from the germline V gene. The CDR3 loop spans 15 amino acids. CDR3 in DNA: TGTGCCAGCAGTTTTACTTACAGGCTGAACACTGAAGCTTTCTTT. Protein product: CASSFTYRLNTEAFF.

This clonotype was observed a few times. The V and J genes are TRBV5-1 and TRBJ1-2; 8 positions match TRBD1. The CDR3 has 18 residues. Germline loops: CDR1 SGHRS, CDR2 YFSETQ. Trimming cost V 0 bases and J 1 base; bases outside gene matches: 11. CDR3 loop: CASSLEGTGANFNYGYTF. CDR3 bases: TGCGCCAGCAGCTTGGAGGGGACAGGCGCGAATTTTAACTATGGCTACACCTTC.

The CDR3 region has the DNA TGTGCCAGCAGCCTTACCCGGGGTGGGAATGAGCAGTTCTTC. The encoded protein is CASSLTRGGNEQFF. The rearrangement joins TRBV7-9 to TRBJ2-1; tentatively, D is TRBD2 (5 bases). Germline CDR1 SEHNR, CDR2 FQNEAQ (reference sequence). Deletions cut 5 bases from V and 7 bases from J, with 15 bases between. The CDR3 has 14 residues. The full variable domain, its missing parts supplied by reference TRBV7-9 and TRBJ2-1, is DTGVSQNPRHKITKRGQNVTFRCDPISEHNRLYWYRQTLGQGPEFLTYFQNEAQLEKSRLLSDRFSAERPKGSFSTLEIQRTEQGDSAMYLCASSLTRGGNEQFFGPGTRLTVL.

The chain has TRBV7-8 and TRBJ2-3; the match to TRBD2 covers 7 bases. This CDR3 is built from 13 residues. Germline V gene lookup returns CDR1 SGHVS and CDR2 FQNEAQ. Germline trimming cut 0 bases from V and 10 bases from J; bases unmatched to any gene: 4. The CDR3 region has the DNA TGTGCCAGCAGCTTAGCGGGAGGGTATGCGCAGTATTTT. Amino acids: CASSLAGGYAQYF. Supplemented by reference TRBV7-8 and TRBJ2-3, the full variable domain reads GAGVSQSPRYKVAKRGQDVALRCDPISGHVSLFWYQQALGQGPEFLTYFQNEAQLDKSGLPSDRFFAERPEGSVSTLKIQRTQQEDSAVYLCASSLAGGYAQYFGPGTRLTVL.

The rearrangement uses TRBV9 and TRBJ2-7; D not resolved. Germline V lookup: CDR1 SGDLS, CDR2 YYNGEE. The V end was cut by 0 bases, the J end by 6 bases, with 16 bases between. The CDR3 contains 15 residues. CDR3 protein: CASSVGPESVGEQYF. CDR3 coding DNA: TGTGCCAGCAGCGTAGGTCCCGAGAGCGTAGGCGAGCAGTACTTC.

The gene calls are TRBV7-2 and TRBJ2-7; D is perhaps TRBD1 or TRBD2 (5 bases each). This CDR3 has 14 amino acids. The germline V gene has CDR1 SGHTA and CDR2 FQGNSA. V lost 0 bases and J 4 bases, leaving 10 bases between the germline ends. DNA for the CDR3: TGTGCCAGCAGCTTAGCCGGGACGATATACGAGCAGTACTTC. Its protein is CASSLAGTIYEQYF. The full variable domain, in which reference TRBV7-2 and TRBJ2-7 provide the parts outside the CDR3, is GAGVSQSPSNKVTEKGKDVELRCDPISGHTALYWYRQSLGQGLEFLIYFQGNSAPDKSGLPSDRFSAERTGGSVSTLTIQRTQQEDSAVYLCASSLAGTIYEQYFGPGTRLTVT.

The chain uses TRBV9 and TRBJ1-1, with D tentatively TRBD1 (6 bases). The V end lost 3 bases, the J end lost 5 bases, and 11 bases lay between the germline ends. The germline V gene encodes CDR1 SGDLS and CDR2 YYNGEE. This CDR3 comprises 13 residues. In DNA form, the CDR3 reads TGTGCCAGCAGCGAGGGGGGAGGGACTGAAGCTTTCTTT. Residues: CASSEGGGTEAFF.

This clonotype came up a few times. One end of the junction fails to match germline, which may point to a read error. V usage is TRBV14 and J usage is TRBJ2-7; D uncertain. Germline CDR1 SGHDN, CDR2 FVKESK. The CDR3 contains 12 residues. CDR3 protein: CASSRLNWSPEF. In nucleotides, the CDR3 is TGTGCCAGCAGCCGATTAAACTGGTCCCCCGAGTTC.

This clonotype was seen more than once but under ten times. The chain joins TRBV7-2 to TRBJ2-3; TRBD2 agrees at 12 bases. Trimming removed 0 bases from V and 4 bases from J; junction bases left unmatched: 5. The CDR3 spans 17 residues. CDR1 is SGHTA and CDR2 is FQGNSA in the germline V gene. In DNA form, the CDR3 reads TGTGCCAGCAGCTTAGCTGCTAGCGGGAGGGCCCCAGATACGCAGTATTTT. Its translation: CASSLAASGRAPDTQYF.

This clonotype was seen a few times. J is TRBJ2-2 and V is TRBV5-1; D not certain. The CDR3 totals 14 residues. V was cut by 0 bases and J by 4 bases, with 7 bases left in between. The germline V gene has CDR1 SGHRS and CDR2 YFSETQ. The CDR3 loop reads CASSLEDPTGELFF. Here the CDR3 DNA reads TGCGCCAGCAGCTTGGAGGACCCCACCGGGGAGCTGTTTTTT.

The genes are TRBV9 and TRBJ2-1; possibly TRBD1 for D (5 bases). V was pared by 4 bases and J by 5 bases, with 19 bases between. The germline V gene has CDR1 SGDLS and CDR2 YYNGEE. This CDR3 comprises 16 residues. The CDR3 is CASSPQGRVGNNEQFF. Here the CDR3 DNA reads TGTGCCAGCAGCCCTCAGGGAAGGGTGGGCAACAATGAGCAGTTCTTC.

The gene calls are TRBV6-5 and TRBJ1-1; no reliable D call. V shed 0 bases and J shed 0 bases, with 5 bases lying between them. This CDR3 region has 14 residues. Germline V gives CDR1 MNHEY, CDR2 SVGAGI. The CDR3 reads CASSYSALNTEAFF. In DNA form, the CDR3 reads TGTGCCAGCAGTTACTCCGCTTTGAACACTGAAGCTTTCTTT.